The next 24 T cell receptor beta chains were all read from a single sample in a study of beta chain features in type 1 diabetes. The investigators reverse transcribed all of the isolated RNA, so they sequenced expressed TCRB transcripts. The method was immunoSEQ multiplex PCR; TCRdb's version includes in-frame clones alone and lacks a portion of them. This repertoire shows just over 450,000 clones, over 25% found once; its top ten account for around 0.065%. The sequencing sample was made of naive CD4+ T cells from blood. Receptors were obtained from a man aged 18 to 30 in good health.

The chain joins TRBV7-9 to TRBJ2-7; maybe TRBD1 (6 bases). The CDR3 has 14 residues. Germline V gene sequence: CDR1 SEHNR, CDR2 FQNEAQ (reference sequence). V was trimmed by 6 bases and J by 3 bases, leaving 15 bases between them. The CDR3 sequence: CASRPPTGDYEQYF. The CDR3 DNA sequence: TGTGCCAGCAGACCTCCGACAGGAGACTACGAGCAGTACTTC.

The V gene is TRBV7-9, the J gene TRBJ2-5, with D possibly matching TRBD1 (6 bases). CDR1 and CDR2 from the germline V gene are SEHNR and FQNEAQ (reference sequence). The CDR3 spans 14 residues. Trimming removed 3 bases at V and 5 bases at J, with 13 bases between. The chain's CDR3 is CASSLTGVGETQYF. In DNA form, the CDR3 reads TGTGCCAGCAGCTTGACAGGCGTGGGGGAGACCCAGTACTTC.

This clone turned up a few times. The chain combines TRBV29-1 with TRBJ2-5; TRBD1 might be the D (7 bases). The CDR3 length is 14 residues. Per the germline V gene, CDR1 is SQVTM and CDR2 is ANQGSEA. V was shortened by 2 bases and J by 5 bases, with 15 bases between the two germline ends. CDR3 bases: TGCAGCGTTGAACGACCAGGGGGGAGGGAGACCCAGTACTTC. This translates into CSVERPGGRETQYF.

There are a few counts of this clone. The V gene is TRBV7-6, the J gene TRBJ2-1, with a possible D match to TRBD1 (5 bases). The CDR3 has 16 residues. V was clipped by 3 bases and J by 0 bases, with 12 bases between them. CDR1 and CDR2 (germline): SGHVS, FNYEAQ. CDR3 in DNA: TGTGCCAGCAGCTTGCTATGGGGCGCCTCCTACAATGAGCAGTTCTTC. Residues: CASSLLWGASYNEQFF.

This clone was observed a few times. The chain employs TRBV9 and TRBJ2-7; 8 bases match TRBD2. There are 16 residues in the CDR3. Germline CDR1 and CDR2: SGDLS and YYNGEE. The trim removed 0 bases at V and 2 bases at J, leaving 7 bases unmatched. CDR3 region: CASSVGASGPPYEQYF. The CDR3 DNA is TGTGCCAGCAGCGTAGGGGCTAGCGGGCCTCCCTACGAGCAGTACTTC.

The chain is built from TRBV18 and TRBJ2-5; possibly TRBD2 for D (6 bases). V gave up 3 bases and J gave up 1 base, with 9 bases separating them. The CDR3 has 14 residues. Germline loops: CDR1 KGHSH, CDR2 LQKENI. The CDR3 sequence: CASSPGLVQETQYF. The CDR3 DNA follows: TGTGCCAGCTCACCGGGACTGGTCCAAGAGACCCAGTACTTC. The variable domain in full, with the rest retrieved from reference TRBV18 and TRBJ2-5, is NAGVMQNPRHLVRRRGQEARLRCSPMKGHSHVYWYRQLPEEGLKFMVYLQKENIIDESGMPKERFSAEFPKEGPSILRIQQVVRGDSAAYFCASSPGLVQETQYFGPGTRLLVL.

This chain connects TRBV4-3 to TRBJ1-1; D call uncertain. This CDR3 spans 13 amino acids. The ends were cut back, 1 base at V and 6 bases at J, with 9 bases in the middle. Germline V gene lookup returns CDR1 LGHNA and CDR2 YSLEER. The CDR3 loop reads CASSQVWQAEAFF. CDR3 nucleotide sequence: TGCGCCAGCAGCCAAGTATGGCAGGCTGAAGCTTTCTTT.

This clone has a handful of counts. The J gene is TRBJ2-1, the V gene TRBV30; 15 bases align to TRBD2. CDR3 size: 15 residues. The germline V gene has CDR1 GTSNPN and CDR2 SVGIG (reference sequence). Trimming at V came to 7 bases and at J to 7 bases, leaving 8 bases not matched to a gene. CDR3 bases: TGTGCCTACCAGGGACTAGCGGGAGGTGGGAATGAGCAGTTCTTC. The encoded protein is CAYQGLAGGGNEQFF.

This clone came up a few times. The chain carries TRBV28 and TRBJ1-2; maybe TRBD1 (5 bases). CDR3 length: 11 amino acids. From germline, CDR1 is MDHEN and CDR2 SYDVKM. V was clipped by 5 bases and J by 8 bases, with 9 bases between them. The CDR3 is CASSDDRGYTF. The DNA of the CDR3 is TGTGCCAGCAGTGACGACAGAGGCTACACCTTC.

This sequence joins TRBV9 and TRBJ1-4; tentative D call: TRBD1 (5 bases). The CDR3 consists of 15 residues. V dropped 0 bases and J dropped 6 bases, with 12 bases sitting between them. The germline V gene has CDR1 SGDLS and CDR2 YYNGEE. The CDR3 DNA reads TGTGCCAGCAGCGTAGGAGAAGGGACGGATGAAAAACTGTTTTTT. Its protein product is CASSVGEGTDEKLFF.

V gene TRBV4-3 combines with J gene TRBJ2-7; tentatively, D is TRBD1 or TRBD2 (5 bases each). The CDR3 spans 13 residues. Germline V gene sequence: CDR1 LGHNA, CDR2 YSLEER. The V end was cut by 3 bases, the J end by 0 bases, with 6 bases between. Written as DNA, the CDR3 is TGCGCCAGCAGCCAGGGACCCTCCTACGAGCAGTACTTC. This sequence encodes CASSQGPSYEQYF.

This clone was counted a few times. The rearrangement uses TRBV7-8 and TRBJ2-1; D is perhaps TRBD1 or TRBD2 (5 bases each). Trimming pared 5 bases from V and 9 bases from J, leaving 17 bases between. Looked up from germline, CDR1 is SGHVS and CDR2 is FQNEAQ. The CDR3 runs to 14 residues. CDR3 DNA: TGTGCCAGCAGCACTGAACCGGGACGCAGTGAGCAGTTCTTC. This translates into CASSTEPGRSEQFF.

This clone was detected a few times. The chain links TRBV5-5 to TRBJ2-7, with D maybe TRBD2 (6 bases). The CDR3 runs to 15 residues. In germline, CDR1 is SGHKS, CDR2 YYEKEE (reference sequence). Trimming pared 0 bases from V and 5 bases from J, leaving 15 bases between. The CDR3 DNA follows: TGTGCCAGCAGCTTGGCTCGCCTAGCGATCGACGAGCAGTACTTC. Its protein is CASSLARLAIDEQYF.

Only one count was recorded for this clone. The rearrangement uses TRBV6-5 and TRBJ2-1, with D uncertain. CDR1 and CDR2 (germline): MNHEY, SVGAGI. This CDR3 is 11 amino acids long. The V end lost 7 bases, the J end lost 4 bases, and 5 bases lay between the germline ends. The CDR3 nucleotides are TGTGCCAGCACGGAGTACAATGAGCAGTTCTTC. Translating gives CASTEYNEQFF.

This sequence joins TRBV14 and TRBJ2-1; D is unclear. Germline values: CDR1 SGHDN, CDR2 FVKESK. V lost 2 bases, J lost 10 bases, and 9 bases lay in between. The CDR3 length is 12 residues. This CDR3 reads CASSQFDMEQFF. The CDR3 DNA sequence: TGTGCCAGCAGCCAATTCGACATGGAGCAGTTCTTC.

The V call is TRBV7-8, the J call TRBJ2-7, with TRBD2 identical over 7 bases. V gave up 1 base and J gave up 3 bases; unmatched junction bases: 3. Germline V gene sequence: CDR1 SGHVS, CDR2 FQNEAQ. The CDR3 consists of 14 residues. CDR3 protein: CASSLGLAVYEQYF. CDR3 DNA sequence: TGTGCCAGCAGCTTAGGCCTAGCGGTCTACGAGCAGTACTTC.

This clone was picked up a small number of times. V gene TRBV4-3 combines with J gene TRBJ2-7; D tentatively reads TRBD1 or TRBD2 (5 bases each). The CDR3 runs to 15 residues. Trimming removed 3 bases at V and 1 base at J, with 13 bases between. Germline V gene data show CDR1 as LGHNA and CDR2 as YSLEER. The CDR3 protein is CASSQTMTVSYEQYF. CDR3 DNA: TGCGCCAGCAGCCAGACTATGACAGTTTCCTACGAGCAGTACTTC.

This clone has a handful of counts. This sequence joins TRBV30 and TRBJ1-1; TRBD1 is a possible D gene (6 bases). The CDR3 is made up of 13 amino acids. Germline assignment: CDR1 GTSNPN and CDR2 SVGIG (reference sequence). The V and J ends lost 3 bases and 3 bases respectively, with 11 bases between them. The CDR3 protein is CAWRKGGDTEAFF. The CDR3 region has the DNA TGTGCCTGGAGGAAAGGGGGTGACACTGAAGCTTTCTTT.

The chain uses TRBV29-1 and TRBJ2-7; D ambiguous. Looked up from germline, CDR1 is SQVTM and CDR2 is ANQGSEA. The V gene lost 4 bases and the J gene lost 4 bases, with 20 bases spanning the gap. The CDR3 has 15 amino acids. The CDR3, as DNA: TGCAGCGTTGGAACAGCCTCGACTGGAAAATACGAGCAGTACTTC. Its protein product is CSVGTASTGKYEQYF.

The DNA of the CDR3 is TGTGCCAGCAGCTTCCGCCCTCGGGGGGCCAACACCGGGGAGCTGTTTTTT. Its translation is CASSFRPRGANTGELFF. This chain connects TRBV9 to TRBJ2-2, with D possibly TRBD2 on 7 matching bases. Germline V gene sequence: CDR1 SGDLS, CDR2 YYNGEE. This CDR3 spans 17 amino acids. V dropped 4 bases and J dropped 2 bases, with 18 bases sitting between them.

V gene TRBV7-2 combines with J gene TRBJ1-5, with D perhaps matching TRBD1 (5 bases). V was shortened by 1 base and J by 4 bases, with 8 bases between the two germline ends. Germline V gives CDR1 SGHTA, CDR2 FQGNSA. The length of the CDR3 is 14 residues. The CDR3 DNA is TGTGCCAGCAGCTTAGAGGGGACGAATCAGCCCCAGCATTTT. Protein product: CASSLEGTNQPQHF.

This rearrangement joins TRBV7-9 to TRBJ2-5; maybe TRBD1 (5 bases). V lost 5 bases and J lost 2, with 15 bases in between. There are 15 residues in the CDR3. CDR1 SEHNR and CDR2 FQNEAQ come from the germline V gene (reference sequence). The CDR3 sequence: CASSIGHAIQETQYF. As DNA, the CDR3 is TGTGCCAGCAGCATTGGACACGCGATTCAAGAGACCCAGTACTTC.

The chain carries TRBV18 and TRBJ1-3; no reliable D call. Germline V gene sequence: CDR1 KGHSH, CDR2 LQKENI. The V end lost 5 bases, the J end lost 4 bases, and 15 bases lay between the germline ends. The CDR3 is made up of 15 amino acids. CDR3 DNA: TGTGCCAGCTCAGATTCCCCCGTCGGGGGAAACACCATATATTTT. Its translation: CASSDSPVGGNTIYF.

This clone occurred a few times. The V gene is TRBV7-9, the J gene TRBJ2-5; 7 nucleotides line up with TRBD1. V lost 1 base, J lost 1 base, and 3 bases stayed unmatched. The CDR3 has 15 amino acids. Germline V gives CDR1 SEHNR, CDR2 FQNEAQ (reference sequence). The chain's CDR3 is CASSLGHRGQETQYF. The DNA for the CDR3 is TGTGCCAGCAGCTTAGGCCACAGGGGCCAAGAGACCCAGTACTTC.